These T cell receptor beta chains were read from a single sample in a study of early T cells in non-severe SARS-CoV-2 infection. In TCRdb, the 5' RACE reads were re-called with MiXCR into one record per CDR3 protein. The table lists under 40,000 distinct CDR3 sequences, about 5.8% of them singletons. The sequenced sample consisted of whole blood. These receptors all come from an adult who was a healthcare worker with PCR-confirmed SARS-CoV-2 infection or an uninfected control (not recorded which). The conserved cysteine and the conserved F or W are not part of the CDR3 here.

TRBV28	TRBJ2-7	13	ASSLGGHSIYEQY
TRBV20-1	TRBJ1-2	10	SAKEGFYGYT
TRBV6-4	TRBJ2-3	11	ASSERGTDTQY
TRBV24-1	TRBJ2-1	14	ATSDFGRQGDNEQF
TRBV11-2	TRBJ1-1	13	ASSVTGAVNTEAF
TRBV9	TRBJ2-6	12	ASGSKSGANVLT
TRBV4-1	TRBJ1-1	18	ASSQAKGWLRGQGIGEAF
TRBV24-1	TRBJ2-1	13	ATGGGREGRNEQF
TRBV2	TRBJ2-7	13	ASSEGPGQHYEQY
TRBV5-4	TRBJ1-2	10	ASGGNDYGYT
TRBV19	TRBJ2-1	13	ASRLAGGSGYEQF
TRBV11-1	TRBJ1-2	12	ASSPLSMDYGYT
TRBV21-1	TRBJ2-1	12	ASSKYRGDNEQF
TRBV5-1	TRBJ2-1	12	ASSIEGSYNEQF